The text below deals with one T cell receptor (beta chain). Its specificity is unknown. This record belongs to a study of T-cell reconstitution after alpha-beta-depleted transplantation in children. Study results and caveats: It was reported that alpha-beta T cells came from several hundred expanded graft clones (about two months after transplant). Diversity of TCRbeta at day 60 was high in some patients, arising from surviving recipient T cells and thymic progenitors. Once a year had passed after transplant, T-cell counts and diversity came mostly from newly produced T cells.

The V and J ends lost 0 bases and 4 bases respectively, with 14 bases between them. This CDR3 comprises 16 residues. Per germline, CDR1 LGHNA and CDR2 YNFKEQ. Unique molecular identifiers were used to barcode this TCRbeta library. TCRdb ran MiXCR on the PCR reads and lists one entry per CDR3 protein. The data hold 250,000 to 350,000 distinct CDR3 sequences, with 20% to 30% observed a single time. The TCR sequence derives from a male patient between 10 and 17 years old who had a stem cell transplant for acute lymphoblastic leukemia, so the T cells may come from the graft donor. The sequences come from PBMCs, mostly from graft donor cells, collected 180 days after TCRalphabeta/CD19-depleted stem cell transplant. This chain uses TRBV4-2 with TRBJ2-3; no clear D gene. This chain's CDR3 is CASSQDPALIADTQYF. CDR3 sequence (DNA): TGTGCCAGCAGCCAAGATCCGGCTTTAATAGCAGATACGCAGTATTTT.